These 14 T cell receptor beta chains were all obtained from the same sample, sequenced in a study of shared clonotypes between healthy human individuals (dated by TCRdb to the early 2020s). The library was generated by the immunoSEQ multiplex PCR assay. The table comes from immuneACCESS by way of TCRdb, which keeps in-frame sequences with V and J called. Part of the clones is missing from these tables; in studies checked, under half for an unresolved V gene and the rest for unknown reasons. The sample profile shows roughly 2.4 million clones; around 95% of them were found once. Jointly, the top ten make up approximately 0.13% of the sample. Sequencing used naive CD4+ T cells sorted from blood. Interpreted using the paper, the cell subset or site label stands for: CD45RA+ positively selected. The source is a man aged 18 to 29 in good health.

The chain recombines TRBV11-2 with TRBJ2-7, with D tentatively TRBD2 (5 bases). With 6 bases removed from V and 5 bases from J, the gap between germline ends came to 20 bases. The germline CDR1 and CDR2 sequences are SGHAT and FQNNGV. CDR3 size: 15 residues. Written as DNA, the CDR3 is TGTGCCAGCAGTCCCTCAGGTAGCGTCAGCCACGAGCAGTACTTC. It encodes CASSPSGSVSHEQYF.

This clone was seen a single time. The chain recombines TRBV29-1 with TRBJ2-3; TRBD2 might be the D (7 bases). There are 15 residues in the CDR3. The V and J ends lost 4 bases and 0 bases respectively, with 14 bases between them. Per the germline V gene, CDR1 is SQVTM and CDR2 is ANQGSEA. CDR3 in DNA: TGCAGCGTTGGTCGGGGGGCTTCTAGCACAGATACGCAGTATTTT. Its translation: CSVGRGASSTDTQYF.

J is TRBJ2-5 and V is TRBV15, with 8 bases identical to TRBD1. Germline V gene lookup returns CDR1 LNHNV and CDR2 YYDKDF (reference sequence). V was pared by 0 bases and J by 5 bases, with 2 bases of the junction left unmatched. The CDR3 is made up of 14 amino acids. The CDR3 spells CATSRERQGETQYF. Here the CDR3 DNA reads TGTGCCACCAGCAGAGAAAGACAGGGGGAGACCCAGTACTTC.

On this clone itself: Within the sample, other DNA sequences also encode this same CDR3. The J gene is TRBJ2-5, the V gene TRBV5-4; perhaps TRBD1 as D (5 bases). This CDR3 is built from 14 residues. Between the trimmed V and J ends, which lost 0 bases and 3 bases, there was a span of 9 bases. Germline CDR1 reads SGHNT; CDR2 reads YYREEE (reference sequence). CDR3 DNA: TGTGCCAGCAGCTTGGGTGGGGCGGAAGAGACCCAGTACTTC. It yields the protein CASSLGGAEETQYF. The full variable domain, its missing parts supplied by reference TRBV5-4 and TRBJ2-5, is ETGVTQSPTHLIKTRGQQVTLRCSSQSGHNTVSWYQQALGQGPQFIFQYYREEENGRGNFPPRFSGLQFPNYSSELNVNALELDDSALYLCASSLGGAEETQYFGPGTRLLVL.

This clone was observed once. The chain employs TRBV6-6 and TRBJ1-1, with 10 bases that match TRBD1. Germline assignment: CDR1 MNHNY and CDR2 SVGAGI (reference sequence). This CDR3 is 14 amino acids long. Germline trimming cut 6 bases from V and 8 bases from J; bases unmatched to any gene: 9. The CDR3 DNA reads TGTGCCAGCAGATCTGACAGGGGGCGAGACGAAGCTTTCTTT. Translation: CASRSDRGRDEAFF.

The chain uses TRBV7-2 and TRBJ2-5; 9 nucleotides agree with TRBD2. CDR1 is SGHTA and CDR2 is FQGNSA in the germline V gene. CDR3 length: 16 amino acids. Trimming took 5 bases from V and 4 from J; bases not matched to a gene: 11. CDR3 in DNA: TGTGCCAGCAGCCCTATAGCGGGAGTGGAGAGAGAGACCCAGTACTTC. Encoded protein: CASSPIAGVERETQYF.

The CDR3 DNA is TGTGCCTGGACCACAATTGGGGGAGGGCTACACAATGAGCAGTTCTTC. Protein: CAWTTIGGGLHNEQFF. The chain couples TRBV30 to TRBJ2-1; 7 bases map to TRBD2. CDR3 length: 16 amino acids. V shed 4 bases and J 5 bases; nucleotides not matched to a gene: 14. Germline assignment: CDR1 GTSNPN and CDR2 SVGIG (reference sequence).

The genes are TRBV28 and TRBJ2-5, with 8 bases matching TRBD2. The trim removed 7 bases at V and 2 bases at J, leaving 3 bases unmatched. The CDR3 contains 13 residues. Germline V gene data show CDR1 as MDHEN and CDR2 as SYDVKM. The CDR3 here is CASIRGGQETQYF. DNA for the CDR3: TGTGCCAGCATTCGGGGGGGGCAAGAGACCCAGTACTTC. The full variable domain, in which reference TRBV28 and TRBJ2-5 provide the parts outside the CDR3, is DVKVTQSSRYLVKRTGEKVFLECVQDMDHENMFWYRQDPGLGLRLIYFSYDVKMKEKGDIPEGYSVSREKKERFSLILESASTNQTSMYLCASIRGGQETQYFGPGTRLLVL.

V is TRBV15 and J is TRBJ2-7, with 7 bases aligning to TRBD2. V shed 1 base, J shed 2 bases, and the junction held 5 bases outside the gene matches. Germline V gives CDR1 LNHNV, CDR2 YYDKDF (reference sequence). CDR3 length: 15 residues. The CDR3 is CATSRGRGSTYEQYF. The CDR3 bases are TGTGCCACCAGCAGAGGGCGGGGGTCTACCTACGAGCAGTACTTC.

A remark on this clone: Other nucleotide sequences from this sample produce the same CDR3. This chain connects TRBV6-5 to TRBJ2-7; the match to TRBD1 covers 9 bases. CDR1 MNHEY and CDR2 SVGAGI come from the germline V gene. This CDR3 spans 14 amino acids. The V gene end was trimmed by 2 bases and the J gene end by 5 bases; junction bases not matched to a gene: 4. The chain's CDR3 is CASSYGTGGNEQYF. The DNA for the CDR3 is TGTGCCAGCAGTTACGGAACAGGGGGCAACGAGCAGTACTTC.

Regarding this clone: Other nucleotide sequences from this sample produce the same CDR3. The rearrangement links TRBV30 to TRBJ1-3; 9 bases line up with TRBD1. CDR3 length: 13 amino acids. Germline-derived CDR1 and CDR2 are GTSNPN and SVGIG (reference sequence). V trimming: 5 bases; J trimming: 1 base; junction bases outside the gene matches: 0. CDR3 nucleotides: TGTGCCTGGGACAGGGGGTCTGGAAACACCATATATTTT. Translating it yields CAWDRGSGNTIYF.

The chain combines TRBV27 with TRBJ2-5; D uncertain. CDR1 and CDR2 (germline): MNHEY, SMNVEV (reference sequence). The CDR3 covers 15 residues. V was clipped by 2 bases and J by 5 bases, with 15 bases between them. CDR3 amino acids: CASSLGYTARETQYF. CDR3 in DNA: TGTGCCAGCAGTTTAGGTTACACTGCGAGGGAGACCCAGTACTTC.

V is TRBV5-4 and J is TRBJ2-7; the D gene could be TRBD1 or TRBD2 (5 bases each). Germline CDR1 SGHNT, CDR2 YYREEE (reference sequence). This CDR3 is built from 15 residues. V was pared by 4 bases and J by 6 bases, with 20 bases between. CDR3 DNA sequence: TGTGCCAGCAGCAAGCGCTCCCGGGACGCCCTCGAGCAGTACTTC. It translates to CASSKRSRDALEQYF.

The chain links TRBV30 to TRBJ2-7; possibly TRBD2 for D (5 bases). The CDR3 sequence is 13 residues long. Germline V CDR1 and CDR2: GTSNPN, SVGIG (reference sequence). The V gene lost 0 bases and the J gene lost 6 bases, with 12 bases spanning the gap. The DNA of the CDR3 is TGTGCCTGGAGTGTACCCGTACTAGGCGAGCAGTACTTC. Its translation is CAWSVPVLGEQYF.